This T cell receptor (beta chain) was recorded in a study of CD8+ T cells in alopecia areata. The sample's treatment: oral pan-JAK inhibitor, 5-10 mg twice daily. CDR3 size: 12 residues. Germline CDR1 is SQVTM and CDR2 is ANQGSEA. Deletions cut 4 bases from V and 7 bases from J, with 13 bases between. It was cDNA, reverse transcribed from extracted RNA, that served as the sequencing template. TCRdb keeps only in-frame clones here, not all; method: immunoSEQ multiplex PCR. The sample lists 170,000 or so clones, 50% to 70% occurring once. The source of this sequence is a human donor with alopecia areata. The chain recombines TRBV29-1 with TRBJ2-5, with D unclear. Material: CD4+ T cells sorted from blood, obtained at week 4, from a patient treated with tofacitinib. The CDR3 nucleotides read TGCAGCGTTGTGGCTACTTTAGGGACCCAGTACTTC. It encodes CSVVATLGTQYF.